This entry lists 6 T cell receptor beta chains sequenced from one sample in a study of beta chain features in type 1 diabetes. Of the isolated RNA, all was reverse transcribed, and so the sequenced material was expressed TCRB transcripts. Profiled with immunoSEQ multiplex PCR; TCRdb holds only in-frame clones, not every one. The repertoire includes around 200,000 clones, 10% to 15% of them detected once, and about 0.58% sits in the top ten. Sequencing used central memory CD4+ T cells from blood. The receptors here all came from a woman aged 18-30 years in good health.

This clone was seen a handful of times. CDR3 nucleotide sequence: TGCGCCAGCAGCCAACGTAACAGGGAGGGACTCCTCTACGAGCAGTACTTC. Protein sequence: CASSQRNREGLLYEQYF. V is TRBV4-1 and J is TRBJ2-7; possibly TRBD2 for D (7 bases). This CDR3 contains 17 residues. Germline V gene lookup returns CDR1 MGHRA and CDR2 YSYEKL. Between the trimmed V and J ends, which lost 2 bases and 3 bases, there was a span of 20 bases.

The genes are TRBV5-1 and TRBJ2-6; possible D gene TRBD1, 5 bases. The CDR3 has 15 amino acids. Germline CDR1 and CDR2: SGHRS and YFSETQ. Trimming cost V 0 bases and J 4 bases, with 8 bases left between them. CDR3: CASSLGTPGANVLTF. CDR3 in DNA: TGCGCCAGCAGCTTGGGGACACCCGGGGCCAACGTCCTGACTTTC.

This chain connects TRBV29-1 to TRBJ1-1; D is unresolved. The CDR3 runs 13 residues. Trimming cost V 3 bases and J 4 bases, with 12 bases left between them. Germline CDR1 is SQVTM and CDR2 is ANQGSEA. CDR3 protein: CSVDSPSGTEAFF. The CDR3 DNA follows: TGCAGCGTTGACTCGCCCTCGGGCACTGAAGCTTTCTTT.

CDR3 sequence (DNA): TGTGCCAGCAGCTTGGCGGGATTACGGGGGAGAGCTGATGAGCAGTTCTTC. Translation: CASSLAGLRGRADEQFF. V and J are TRBV5-4 and TRBJ2-1; perhaps TRBD2 as D (6 bases). Germline lookup yields CDR1 SGHNT and CDR2 YYREEE (reference sequence). This CDR3 has 17 residues. Trimming removed 0 bases from V and 8 bases from J, with 21 bases in between.

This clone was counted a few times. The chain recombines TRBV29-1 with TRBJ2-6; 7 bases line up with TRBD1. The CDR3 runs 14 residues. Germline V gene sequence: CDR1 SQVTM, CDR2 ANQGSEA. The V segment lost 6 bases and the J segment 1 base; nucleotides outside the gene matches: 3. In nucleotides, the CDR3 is TGCAGCGTAAGACAGGGTTCTGGGGCCAACGTCCTGACTTTC. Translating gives CSVRQGSGANVLTF.

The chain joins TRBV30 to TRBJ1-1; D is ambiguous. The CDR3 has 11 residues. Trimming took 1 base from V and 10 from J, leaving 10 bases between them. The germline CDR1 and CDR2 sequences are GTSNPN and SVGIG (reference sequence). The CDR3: CAWSGSAAAFF. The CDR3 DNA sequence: TGTGCCTGGAGTGGGAGCGCCGCAGCTTTCTTT.